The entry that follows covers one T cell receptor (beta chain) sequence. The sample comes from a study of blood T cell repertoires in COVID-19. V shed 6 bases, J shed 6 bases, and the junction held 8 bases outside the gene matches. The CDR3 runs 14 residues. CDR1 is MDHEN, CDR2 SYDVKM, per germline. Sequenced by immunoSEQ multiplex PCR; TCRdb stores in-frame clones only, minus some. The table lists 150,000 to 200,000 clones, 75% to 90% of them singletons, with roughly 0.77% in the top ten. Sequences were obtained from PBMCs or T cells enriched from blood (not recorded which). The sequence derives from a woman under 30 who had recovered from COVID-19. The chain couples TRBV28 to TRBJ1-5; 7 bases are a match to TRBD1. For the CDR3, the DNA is TGTGCCAGCAGCTCACCAGGGGGGATTCAGCCCCAGCATTTT. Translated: CASSSPGGIQPQHF.